This TCR beta chain was profiled in a study of blood T cell repertoires in COVID-19. The wider study: Samples taken during acute and convalescent COVID-19 were collected in the United States, Italy and Spain. Sources were T cells, B-cell-depleted T cells, or PBMCs; the material itself was cDNA or gDNA.

Source study methods: By means of reference gene primer amplification, nucleated cell counts were estimated. Profiling relied on immunoSEQ multiplex PCR, and the TCRdb table lists in-frame clones only, not all of them. Clonal size and the V and J genes are those of that table, whereas D and trimming came from the DNA. The sample records about 61,000 clones, 80% to 90% being singletons. The V gene lost 4 bases and the J gene lost 6 bases, with 8 bases spanning the gap. CDR3 length equals 12 residues. Germline V CDR1 and CDR2: MDHEN, SYDVKM. This clonotype originated in an elderly woman with active COVID-19. Sequencing input: peripheral blood. V usage is TRBV28 and J usage is TRBJ2-3; D unresolved. CDR3 region: CASSSTTDTQYF. CDR3 nucleotide sequence: TGTGCCAGCAGTTCCACTACGGATACGCAGTATTTT.